The 31 T cell receptor beta chains below all came from one sample that was sequenced in a study of response to subunit inactivated influenza vaccine. TCRdb re-called the RT-PCR reads through MiXCR, storing one row per CDR3 protein. The sample holds under 550,000 distinct CDR3 sequences; 7.2% are singletons and the top ten take around 12%. This material consisted of PBMCs from blood, taken 23 to 25 months after vaccination. These receptors all come from a man aged 45 to 70 who received an inactivated influenza vaccine.

This clonotype has more than one count but fewer than ten. The rearrangement uses TRBV14 and TRBJ2-3, with D unresolved. The CDR3 loop spans 16 amino acids. Germline assignment: CDR1 SGHDN and CDR2 FVKESK. The germline V and J ends were trimmed by 4 bases and 0 bases, with 14 bases remaining between them. For the CDR3, the DNA is TGTGCCAGCAGCCCGTGGATGCTGCCTAGCACAGATACGCAGTATTTT. The encoded protein is CASSPWMLPSTDTQYF.

This clonotype was seen a handful of times. The rearrangement links TRBV7-9 to TRBJ1-6; tentatively, D is TRBD1 (6 bases). Germline V lookup: CDR1 SEHNR, CDR2 FQNEAQ (reference sequence). CDR3 size: 14 residues. The V end lost 5 bases, the J end lost 9 bases, and 14 bases lay between the germline ends. The DNA for the CDR3 is TGTGCCAGCAGCGTAACAGGGTTTGGTTCACCCCTCCACTTT. Protein: CASSVTGFGSPLHF.

J is TRBJ2-7 and V is TRBV28, with 8 positions matching TRBD2. Trimming took 5 bases from V and 3 from J; bases not matched to a gene: 9. Germline V gene sequence: CDR1 MDHEN, CDR2 SYDVKM. The CDR3 runs to 15 residues. CDR3 residues: CASSDIGTSHYEQYF. For the CDR3, the DNA is TGTGCCAGCAGTGACATTGGGACTAGTCACTACGAGCAGTACTTC. The full variable domain, rest sourced from reference TRBV28 and TRBJ2-7, is DVKVTQSSRYLVKRTGEKVFLECVQDMDHENMFWYRQDPGLGLRLIYFSYDVKMKEKGDIPEGYSVSREKKERFSLILESASTNQTSMYLCASSDIGTSHYEQYFGPGTRLTVT.

This clonotype was counted many times. The chain links TRBV4-1 to TRBJ2-7; D is unresolved. Germline-derived CDR1 and CDR2 are MGHRA and YSYEKL. This CDR3 region has 13 residues. V was shortened by 7 bases and J by 0 bases, with 10 bases between the two germline ends. The CDR3 DNA sequence: TGCGCCAGCAAAGACTTGAGCTCCTACGAGCAGTACTTC. This translates into CASKDLSSYEQYF.

This chain uses TRBV4-1 with TRBJ2-3; 10 positions match TRBD2. Germline CDR1 MGHRA, CDR2 YSYEKL. The J segment lost 8 bases and the V segment lost 0 bases, leaving 8 bases of the junction unmatched. The CDR3 is 16 residues long. In nucleotides, the CDR3 is TGCGCCAGCAGCCAAGATAGTCTAGCGGGGGTATCTACGCAGTATTTT. It yields the protein CASSQDSLAGVSTQYF.

This chain joins TRBV11-2 and TRBJ1-2; 8 bases are shared with TRBD1. The CDR3 has 15 amino acids. V lost 10 bases to trimming and J lost 5 bases; unmatched junction nucleotides: 15. CDR1 SGHAT and CDR2 FQNNGV come from the germline V gene. The CDR3 spells CANYPWQGARYGYTF. The DNA for the CDR3 is TGTGCCAACTATCCCTGGCAGGGGGCGCGTTATGGCTACACCTTC.

This clonotype was counted ten times or more. The rearrangement links TRBV19 to TRBJ2-1, with D tentatively TRBD1 (6 bases). CDR1 is LNHDA, CDR2 SQIVND, per germline (reference sequence). The length of the CDR3 is 13 residues. The ends were cut back, 7 bases at V and 4 bases at J, with 11 bases in the middle. The CDR3 spells CASNLGGYNEQFF. The DNA of the CDR3 is TGTGCCAGTAACCTAGGGGGATACAATGAGCAGTTCTTC.

In regard to this clonotype: One base away lies a much larger clone, so this may be a sequencing read error. The rearrangement joins TRBV24-1 to TRBJ2-3; 8 bases match TRBD1. Germline loops: CDR1 KGHDR, CDR2 SFDVKD. This CDR3 has 15 residues. Trimming at V came to 5 bases and at J to 5 bases, leaving 8 bases not matched to a gene. The chain's CDR3 is CATSAWTGLVDTQYF. The DNA for the CDR3 is TGTGCCACCAGTGCCTGGACAGGGTTAGTAGATACGCAGTATTTT.

The J gene is TRBJ2-3, the V gene TRBV18; 12 nucleotides match TRBD2. CDR1 KGHSH and CDR2 LQKENI come from the germline V gene. After removal of 3 bases from V and 6 bases from J, the junction contained 7 bases not matched to a gene. This CDR3 has 16 amino acids. The CDR3 DNA is TGTGCCAGCTCACCTCGACTAGCGGGAGTAGGCGATACGCAGTATTTT. The encoded protein is CASSPRLAGVGDTQYF.

The CDR3 loop is CSVLKPTTGFYGYTF. The CDR3 coding sequence is TGCAGCGTTCTCAAACCCACGACAGGGTTCTATGGCTACACCTTC. The chain has TRBV29-1 and TRBJ1-2, with 7 nucleotides matching TRBD1. This CDR3 is 15 amino acids long. V trimming: 5 bases; J trimming: 4 bases; junction bases outside the gene matches: 13. Germline V gene sequence: CDR1 SQVTM, CDR2 ANQGSEA.

This clonotype was seen only a few times. J is TRBJ1-6 and V is TRBV7-8; tentative D call: TRBD1 (5 bases). CDR1 is SGHVS, CDR2 FQNEAQ, per germline. The V gene lost 2 bases and the J gene lost 7 bases, with 15 bases spanning the gap. The CDR3 is made up of 16 amino acids. CDR3 amino acids: CASSLRAGVRNSPLHF. The CDR3 DNA is TGTGCCAGCAGCTTAAGAGCGGGGGTTCGAAATTCACCCCTCCACTTT.

This clonotype was found a few times. For the CDR3, the DNA is TGCGCCAGCAGCGTGGCAGGGAGGAGTTCCGGGGAGCTGTTTTTT. Protein product: CASSVAGRSSGELFF. The V and J genes are TRBV5-1 and TRBJ2-2; D is perhaps TRBD2 (6 bases). This CDR3 is built from 15 residues. V was shortened by 4 bases and J by 6 bases, with 16 bases between the two germline ends. The germline gives CDR1 SGHRS, CDR2 YFSETQ.

This clonotype was found many times. The gene calls are TRBV7-2 and TRBJ1-1; no clear D gene. Germline lookup yields CDR1 SGHTA and CDR2 FQGNSA. The V end lost 4 bases, the J end lost 0 bases, and 15 bases lay between the germline ends. This CDR3 comprises 16 residues. The CDR3 is CASSSGRNSMNTEAFF. CDR3 DNA: TGTGCCAGCAGCTCAGGACGGAATTCGATGAACACTGAAGCTTTCTTT.

The J gene is TRBJ2-6, the V gene TRBV20-1; 9 bases match TRBD1. The CDR3 is 15 amino acids. V was pared by 3 bases and J by 0 bases, with 0 bases of the junction left unmatched. Germline CDR1 reads DFQATT; CDR2 reads SNEGSKA (reference sequence). CDR3 residues: CSARTGGSGANVLTF. CDR3 DNA: TGCAGTGCTAGGACAGGGGGCTCTGGGGCCAACGTCCTGACTTTC.

This clonotype has more than one count but fewer than ten. The chain combines TRBV11-2 with TRBJ2-3; D uncertain. The CDR3 loop spans 14 amino acids. The V gene lost 5 bases and the J gene lost 2 bases, with 11 bases spanning the gap. Germline V gene sequence: CDR1 SGHAT, CDR2 FQNNGV. CDR3 residues: CASSPGPLTDTQYF. The CDR3 region has the DNA TGTGCCAGCAGCCCCGGGCCGCTCACAGATACGCAGTATTTT.

This clonotype was recorded many times. CDR3 loop: CASSFVGSQETQYF. DNA of the CDR3: TGTGCCAGCAGTTTTGTCGGCAGCCAAGAGACCCAGTACTTC. This chain links TRBV12-3 or TRBV12-4 with TRBJ2-5; D remains ambiguous. V was cut by 3 bases and J by 1 base, with 9 bases left in between. This CDR3 has 14 amino acids.

This clonotype came up a few times. The chain is built from TRBV27 and TRBJ2-1; the D gene is possibly TRBD2 (6 bases). Germline loops: CDR1 MNHEY, CDR2 SMNVEV (reference sequence). The germline V and J ends were trimmed by 3 bases and 0 bases, with 15 bases remaining between them. The CDR3 contains 17 residues. This CDR3 is CASSFGGTVASYNEQFF. The DNA for the CDR3 is TGTGCCAGCAGTTTTGGCGGGACCGTCGCCTCCTACAATGAGCAGTTCTTC.

This clonotype has only a few counts. J is TRBJ2-7 and V is TRBV5-5; D perhaps matches TRBD2 (7 bases). Per the germline V gene, CDR1 is SGHKS and CDR2 is YYEKEE (reference sequence). The CDR3 spans 15 residues. The V end lost 0 bases, the J end lost 3 bases, and 13 bases lay between the germline ends. The DNA for the CDR3 is TGTGCCAGCAGCTTGGCCACAGGGAGGGACTACGAGCAGTACTTC. As protein: CASSLATGRDYEQYF.

This clonotype was seen a few times. V usage is TRBV9 and J usage is TRBJ2-3; 13 nucleotides agree with TRBD2. The CDR3 length is 19 residues. The V and J ends lost 6 bases and 4 bases, in that order; junction bases with no gene match: 17. Germline V gene sequence: CDR1 SGDLS, CDR2 YYNGEE. The CDR3 DNA reads as TGTGCCAGCAACCAAGACCCCGCCGGGACTAGCGGGACCGCAGATACGCAGTATTTT. Translating gives CASNQDPAGTSGTADTQYF.

This clonotype showed up just a few times. The CDR3 bases are TGCGCCAGCAGCCCCCCAACGGATTCAGGTTGCGAGCAGTACTTC. Protein sequence: CASSPPTDSGCEQYF. The chain uses TRBV4-3 and TRBJ2-7; D is undetermined. Trimming cost V 4 bases and J 6 bases, with 19 bases left between them. The CDR3 length is 15 residues. CDR1 and CDR2 (germline): LGHNA, YSLEER.

At least ten counts were recorded for this clonotype. The rearrangement uses TRBV4-3 and TRBJ1-2; weak D call: TRBD1 (6 bases). The CDR3 extends over 13 amino acids. Germline lookup yields CDR1 LGHNA and CDR2 YSLEER. Between the trimmed V and J ends, which lost 0 bases and 8 bases, there was a span of 10 bases. CDR3 residues: CASSQEPGAGYTF. The CDR3 DNA sequence: TGCGCCAGCAGCCAAGAGCCAGGGGCGGGCTACACCTTC.

This clonotype was recorded many times. This sequence joins TRBV20-1 and TRBJ2-2; 9 bases align to TRBD2. Germline CDR1 DFQATT, CDR2 SNEGSKA (reference sequence). CDR3 length: 15 residues. Trimming at V came to 5 bases and at J to 5 bases, leaving 9 bases not matched to a gene. The CDR3 protein is CSAGPAGGRTGELFF. As DNA, the CDR3 is TGCAGTGCTGGACCGGCGGGGGGGAGAACCGGGGAGCTGTTTTTT.

This clonotype was detected many times. V and J are TRBV6-5 and TRBJ2-7; D call uncertain. Germline loops: CDR1 MNHEY, CDR2 SVGAGI. Trimming stripped 2 bases from V and 0 bases from J, with 14 bases between. The CDR3 sequence is 16 residues long. This CDR3 is CASSYELISSSYEQYF. The CDR3 DNA reads TGTGCCAGCAGTTACGAGTTAATATCTAGCTCCTACGAGCAGTACTTC.

V usage is TRBV15 and J usage is TRBJ1-5; tentatively, D is TRBD1 (5 bases). The CDR3 totals 17 residues. Trimming left V 11 bases short and J 5 bases short, with 28 bases between. The germline V gene encodes CDR1 LNHNV and CDR2 YYDKDF (reference sequence). CDR3 protein: CALSTLVGPMPHQPQHF. The CDR3 DNA reads TGTGCCCTCTCGACCCTGGTGGGACCCATGCCCCATCAGCCCCAGCATTTT.

The chain joins TRBV27 to TRBJ2-5, with D perhaps matching TRBD1 (6 bases). The germline V gene has CDR1 MNHEY and CDR2 SMNVEV (reference sequence). This CDR3 is 15 amino acids long. Trimming took 3 bases from V and 5 from J, leaving 16 bases between them. This CDR3 is CASSFSPGAGETQYF. The CDR3 bases are TGTGCCAGCAGTTTCTCCCCAGGGGCCGGGGAGACCCAGTACTTC.

This clonotype was counted many times. The V call is TRBV4-1, the J call TRBJ1-1; weak D call: TRBD1 (5 bases). This CDR3 spans 13 amino acids. Looked up from germline, CDR1 is MGHRA and CDR2 is YSYEKL. V lost 3 bases and J 5 bases, leaving 10 bases between the germline ends. This CDR3 is CASSHAGITEAFF. In DNA form, the CDR3 reads TGCGCCAGCAGCCACGCAGGGATTACTGAAGCTTTCTTT.

The chain combines TRBV27 with TRBJ2-3; 13 bases map to TRBD2. The CDR3 has 16 residues. After removal of 7 bases from V and 2 bases from J, the junction contained 6 bases not matched to a gene. Germline V gene lookup returns CDR1 MNHEY and CDR2 SMNVEV (reference sequence). CDR3 bases: TGTGCCAGCACGGGACTAGCGGGACGCCCCACAGATACGCAGTATTTT. This gives the protein CASTGLAGRPTDTQYF.

The chain is built from TRBV6-1 and TRBJ1-2; D gene ambiguous. This CDR3 has 15 amino acids. In germline, CDR1 is MNHNS, CDR2 SASEGT. Trimming shortened V by 6 bases and J by 6 bases, and 20 bases separated the two germline ends. The CDR3 loop reads CASSPWAGDDDGYTF. CDR3 in DNA: TGTGCCAGCAGCCCGTGGGCCGGCGATGACGATGGCTACACCTTC.

Many counts were recorded for this clonotype. The chain combines TRBV5-1 with TRBJ2-2; tentative D call: TRBD1 (6 bases). The V gene lost 4 bases and the J gene lost 6 bases, with 16 bases spanning the gap. Germline values: CDR1 SGHRS, CDR2 YFSETQ. This CDR3 has 15 residues. The CDR3 DNA reads TGCGCCAGCAGCCCAGGACAGTTTTCGGCCGGGGAGCTGTTTTTT. Translated, it gives CASSPGQFSAGELFF.

The rearrangement joins TRBV6-6 to TRBJ2-3, with TRBD2 matching 7 bases. V shed 7 bases and J 4 bases; nucleotides not matched to a gene: 5. From germline, CDR1 is MNHNY and CDR2 SVGAGI (reference sequence). The CDR3 runs to 13 residues. CDR3 DNA sequence: TGTGCCAGCACAGGGAGGGTCTCAGATACGCAGTATTTT. Its translation: CASTGRVSDTQYF.

The chain employs TRBV6-1 and TRBJ2-3; maybe TRBD1 (6 bases). The V and J ends lost 6 bases and 4 bases respectively, with 20 bases between them. The germline V gene has CDR1 MNHNS and CDR2 SASEGT. This CDR3 is 16 amino acids long. The CDR3: CASSGKLGGGPDTQYF. DNA for the CDR3: TGTGCCAGCAGCGGAAAGCTAGGGGGTGGGCCAGATACGCAGTATTTT.